The 11 T cell receptor beta chains listed next were all sequenced from one sample in a study of regulatory T cells in long-lasting Graves disease. Both iRepertoire HTBI primers and Arm-PCR of CDR3 regions were used to build the TCR beta libraries. One entry per CDR3 protein results from TCRdb running MiXCR on the multiplex PCR reads. The data show roughly 300,000 distinct CDR3 sequences, more than 20% seen once. Time point noted: persistent/refractory GD, antithyroid drugs over 5 years with positive TRAb. PBMCs provided the RNA from which the TCR library was made. The input for sequencing was peripheral blood mononuclear cells (PBMCs), taken when the disease was refractory, from a patient treated with antithyroid drugs. These receptors were collected from a female donor with Graves disease.

This sequence joins TRBV30 and TRBJ2-5; possible D gene TRBD1, 6 bases. This CDR3 is 16 amino acids long. The germline V gene has CDR1 GTSNPN and CDR2 SVGIG (reference sequence). The germline V and J ends were trimmed by 0 bases and 2 bases, with 16 bases remaining between them. The CDR3 protein is CAWSVSPDSLQETQYF. CDR3 coding DNA: TGTGCCTGGAGTGTAAGTCCGGACAGTCTACAAGAGACCCAGTACTTC.

The table lists this clonotype with a count of one. The genes are TRBV19 and TRBJ1-4, with D possibly TRBD1 on 5 matching bases. The germline V and J ends were trimmed by 7 bases and 7 bases, with 16 bases remaining between them. Per germline, CDR1 LNHDA and CDR2 SQIVND (reference sequence). The CDR3 has 14 residues. CDR3: CASIARGPTEKLFF. Here the CDR3 DNA reads TGTGCCAGTATAGCGAGGGGTCCAACTGAAAAACTGTTTTTT.

With regard to this clonotype: A read error may explain this, as a much larger clone is one base away. The rearrangement joins TRBV12-3 or TRBV12-4 to TRBJ2-7; 7 positions match TRBD2. The CDR3 consists of 14 residues. V shed 5 bases and J 7 bases; nucleotides not matched to a gene: 11. The CDR3 coding sequence is TGTGCCAGCAGTCCAGTTAGCGGGCCGGGGGAGCAGTACTTC. Its protein product is CASSPVSGPGEQYF.

The sample holds a few counts of this clonotype. This chain connects TRBV5-1 to TRBJ2-5; D might be TRBD1 or TRBD2, each matching 5 bases. Looked up from germline, CDR1 is SGHRS and CDR2 is YFSETQ. This CDR3 region has 13 residues. Trimming removed 3 bases from V and 0 bases from J, with 6 bases in between. CDR3 residues: CASSWGYQETQYF. The CDR3 nucleotides read TGCGCCAGCAGCTGGGGGTACCAAGAGACCCAGTACTTC.

The table lists this clonotype with many counts. The rearrangement links TRBV28 to TRBJ2-4; the D gene is possibly TRBD1 (6 bases). Germline CDR1 MDHEN, CDR2 SYDVKM. V dropped 6 bases and J dropped 0 bases, with 15 bases sitting between them. The CDR3 has 16 residues. DNA of the CDR3: TGTGCCAGCAGCCGCCGGACAGATCTAGCCAAAAACATTCAGTACTTC. This codes for CASSRRTDLAKNIQYF.

A few counts support this clonotype. The chain combines TRBV6-1 with TRBJ1-1, with D hard to call. With 6 bases removed from V and 1 base from J, the gap between germline ends came to 9 bases. The CDR3 loop spans 13 amino acids. From germline, CDR1 is MNHNS and CDR2 SASEGT. The CDR3 protein is CASRGWSNTEAFF. The CDR3 DNA is TGTGCCAGCAGGGGGTGGTCGAACACTGAAGCTTTCTTT.

This clonotype showed up just a few times. This chain joins TRBV14 and TRBJ2-7; D is undetermined. CDR1 and CDR2 (germline): SGHDN, FVKESK. This CDR3 comprises 12 residues. V was pared by 4 bases and J by 3 bases, with 7 bases between. Written as DNA, the CDR3 is TGTGCCAGCAGCCCCTTTGGCTACGAGCAGTACTTC. Residues: CASSPFGYEQYF.

This clonotype came up many times. The rearrangement links TRBV4-2 to TRBJ1-4; no reliable D call. V lost 1 base and J lost 10, with 13 bases in between. The CDR3 extends over 14 amino acids. The germline CDR1 and CDR2 sequences are LGHNA and YNFKEQ. This chain's CDR3 is CASSQGLADGKLFF. The CDR3 DNA sequence: TGTGCCAGCAGCCAAGGATTAGCGGATGGAAAACTGTTTTTT.

The rearrangement joins TRBV20-1 to TRBJ1-6, with D tentatively TRBD1 (5 bases). The CDR3 totals 16 residues. Trimming stripped 6 bases from V and 0 bases from J, with 15 bases between. The V gene's germline CDR1 is DFQATT and CDR2 SNEGSKA (reference sequence). CDR3 amino acids: CSAAQGLHSYNSPLHF. The CDR3 coding sequence is TGCAGTGCAGCCCAGGGCCTCCACTCCTATAATTCACCCCTCCACTTT.

Many counts were recorded for this clonotype. The chain joins TRBV20-1 to TRBJ1-6; 12 bases line up with TRBD1. The CDR3 loop spans 15 amino acids. Germline V gives CDR1 DFQATT, CDR2 SNEGSKA (reference sequence). V lost 1 base to trimming and J lost 8 bases; unmatched junction nucleotides: 3. CDR3 in DNA: TGCAGTGCTAGAGTTGGGACAGGGGGCGATTCACCCCTCCACTTT. Its translation: CSARVGTGGDSPLHF.

This clonotype was observed many times. The chain couples TRBV27 to TRBJ1-2; TRBD1 matches 7 bases. The CDR3 loop spans 14 amino acids. Germline CDR1 and CDR2: MNHEY and SMNVEV (reference sequence). V was clipped by 7 bases and J by 7 bases; unmatched bases: 12. This CDR3 is CASTLVGGGGGYTF. The CDR3 DNA is TGTGCCAGCACCCTCGTTGGAGGGGGCGGTGGCTACACCTTC.